This paragraph covers one T cell receptor (beta chain) sequence. Trimming pared 2 bases from V and 4 bases from J, leaving 13 bases between. Germline CDR1 and CDR2: SGHVS and FQNEAQ. This CDR3 comprises 15 residues. The source of the sample is a study of blood T cell repertoires in COVID-19. Measured with immunoSEQ multiplex PCR; TCRdb has only the in-frame clones, and not every one. The repertoire holds approximately 120,000 clones, with around 80% as singletons. The chain has TRBV7-8 and TRBJ2-3; D unclear. This TCR came from a human donor in a cohort sampled during active or convalescent COVID-19. The sequencing input was peripheral blood. CDR3 protein: CASSLSSPSADTQYF. In DNA, the CDR3 is TGTGCCAGCAGCTTATCAAGTCCCTCGGCAGATACGCAGTATTTT.